This TCR beta chain is from a study of regulatory T cells in long-lasting Graves disease. Time point given: newly diagnosed GD, antithyroid drugs for less than 3 months. TCR sequences were obtained from RNA taken from PBMCs. Graves' disease diagnosis relied on American Thyroid Association guidelines. Arm-PCR with iRepertoire HTBI primers amplified the CDR3 regions for these TCR beta libraries. TCRdb analysed the multiplex PCR reads with MiXCR anew, one entry per CDR3 protein. The sample lists some 320,000 distinct CDR3 sequences, roughly 18% occurring once. This clonotype has just a few counts. The sample was peripheral blood mononuclear cells (PBMCs), taken at new diagnosis, from a patient treated with antithyroid drugs. The TCR sequence derives from a female donor with Graves disease.

The DNA of the CDR3 is TGTGCCAGCAGCTTAGCGATCGGGGGGCGGGAACTTAATGAGCAGTTCTTC. This gives the protein CASSLAIGGRELNEQFF. This rearrangement joins TRBV7-9 to TRBJ2-1, with D perhaps matching TRBD2 (7 bases). Trimming removed 0 bases from V and 7 bases from J, with 19 bases in between. The CDR3 consists of 17 residues. Germline-derived CDR1 and CDR2 are SEHNR and FQNEAQ (reference sequence).